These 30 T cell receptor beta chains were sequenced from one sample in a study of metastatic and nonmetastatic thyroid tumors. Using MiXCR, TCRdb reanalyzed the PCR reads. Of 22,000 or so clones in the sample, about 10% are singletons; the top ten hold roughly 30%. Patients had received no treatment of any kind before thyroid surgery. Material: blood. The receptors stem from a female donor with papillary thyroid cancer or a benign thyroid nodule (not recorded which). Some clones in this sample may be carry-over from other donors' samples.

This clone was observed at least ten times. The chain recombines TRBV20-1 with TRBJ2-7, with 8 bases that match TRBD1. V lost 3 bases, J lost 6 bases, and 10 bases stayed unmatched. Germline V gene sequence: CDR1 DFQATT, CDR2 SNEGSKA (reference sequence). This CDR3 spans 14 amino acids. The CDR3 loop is CSASGTGNVGEQYF. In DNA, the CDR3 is TGCAGTGCTAGCGGGACAGGAAATGTCGGCGAGCAGTACTTC.

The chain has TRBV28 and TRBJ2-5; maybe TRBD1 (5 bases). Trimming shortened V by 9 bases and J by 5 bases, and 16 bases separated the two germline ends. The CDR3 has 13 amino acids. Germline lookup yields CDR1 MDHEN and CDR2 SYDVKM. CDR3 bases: TGTGCCAGGCAAAGGGAAGGGGTGGAGACCCAGTACTTC. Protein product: CARQREGVETQYF.

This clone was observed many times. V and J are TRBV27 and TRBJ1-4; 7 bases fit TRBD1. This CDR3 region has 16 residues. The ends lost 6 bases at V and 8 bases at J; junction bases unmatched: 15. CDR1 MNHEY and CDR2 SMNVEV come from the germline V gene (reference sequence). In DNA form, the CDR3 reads TGTGCCAGCAGGGCAATATACAGGGGATATTCAGAAAAACTGTTTTTT. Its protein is CASRAIYRGYSEKLFF.

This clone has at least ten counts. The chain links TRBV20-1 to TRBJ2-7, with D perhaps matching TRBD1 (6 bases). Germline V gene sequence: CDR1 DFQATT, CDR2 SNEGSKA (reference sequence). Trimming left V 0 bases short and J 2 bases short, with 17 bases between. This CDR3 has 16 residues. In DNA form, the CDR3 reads TGCAGTGCTAGAGATTTTCCGTTGAGGGACACCTACGAGCAGTACTTC. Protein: CSARDFPLRDTYEQYF.

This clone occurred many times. The CDR3 bases are TGCAGTGCTAGAGACCTACAGGGGGCCCGCGTTAATTCACCCCTCCACTTT. Protein: CSARDLQGARVNSPLHF. The V and J genes are TRBV20-1 and TRBJ1-6; 9 positions match TRBD1. CDR1 and CDR2 from the germline V gene are DFQATT and SNEGSKA (reference sequence). The CDR3 extends over 17 amino acids. V lost 0 bases to trimming and J lost 6 bases; unmatched junction nucleotides: 9.

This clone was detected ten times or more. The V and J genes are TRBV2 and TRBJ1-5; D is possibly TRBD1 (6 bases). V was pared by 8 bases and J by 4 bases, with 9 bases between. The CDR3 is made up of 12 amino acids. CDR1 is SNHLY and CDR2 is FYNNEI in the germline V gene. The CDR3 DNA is TGTGCCAGCGGTACAGGGAATCAGCCCCAGCATTTT. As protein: CASGTGNQPQHF.

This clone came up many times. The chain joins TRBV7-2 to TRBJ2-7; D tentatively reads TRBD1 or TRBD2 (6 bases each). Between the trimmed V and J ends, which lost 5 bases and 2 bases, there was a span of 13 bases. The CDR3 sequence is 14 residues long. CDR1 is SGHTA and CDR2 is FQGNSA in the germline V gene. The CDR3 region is CASSGGGYTYEQYF. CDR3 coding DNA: TGTGCCAGCAGCGGAGGGGGATACACCTACGAGCAGTACTTC.

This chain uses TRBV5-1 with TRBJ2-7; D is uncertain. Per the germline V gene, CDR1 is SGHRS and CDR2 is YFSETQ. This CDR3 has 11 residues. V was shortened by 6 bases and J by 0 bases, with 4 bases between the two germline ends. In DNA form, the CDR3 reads TGCGCCAGCAAGGGCTCCTACGAGCAGTACTTC. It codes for CASKGSYEQYF.

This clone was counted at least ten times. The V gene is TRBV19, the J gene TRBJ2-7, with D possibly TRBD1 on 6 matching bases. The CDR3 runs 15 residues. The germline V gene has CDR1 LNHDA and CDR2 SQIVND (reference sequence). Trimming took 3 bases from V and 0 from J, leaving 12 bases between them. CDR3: CASSIIGTHSYEQYF. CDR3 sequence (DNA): TGTGCCAGTAGTATTATCGGGACACACTCCTACGAGCAGTACTTC.

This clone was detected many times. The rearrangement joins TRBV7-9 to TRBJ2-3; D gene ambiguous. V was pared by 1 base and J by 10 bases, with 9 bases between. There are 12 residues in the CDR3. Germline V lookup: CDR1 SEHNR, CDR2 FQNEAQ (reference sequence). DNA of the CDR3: TGTGCCAGCAGCTTAGGAGGCCGCGCGCAGTATTTT. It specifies CASSLGGRAQYF.

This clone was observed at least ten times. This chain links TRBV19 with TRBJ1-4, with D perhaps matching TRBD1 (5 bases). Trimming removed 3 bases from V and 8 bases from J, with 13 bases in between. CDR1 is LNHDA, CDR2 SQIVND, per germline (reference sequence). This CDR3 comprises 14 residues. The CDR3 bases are TGTGCCAGTAGTATCGGGCAGGGCGGCGAAAAACTGTTTTTT. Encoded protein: CASSIGQGGEKLFF.

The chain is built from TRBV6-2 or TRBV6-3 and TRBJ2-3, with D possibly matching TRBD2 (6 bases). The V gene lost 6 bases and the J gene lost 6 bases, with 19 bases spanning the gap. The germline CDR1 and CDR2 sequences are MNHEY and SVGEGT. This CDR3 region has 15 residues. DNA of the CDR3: TGTGCCAGCAGCCGAGGAGTAAGCGGGCCTGATACGCAGTATTTT. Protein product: CASSRGVSGPDTQYF.

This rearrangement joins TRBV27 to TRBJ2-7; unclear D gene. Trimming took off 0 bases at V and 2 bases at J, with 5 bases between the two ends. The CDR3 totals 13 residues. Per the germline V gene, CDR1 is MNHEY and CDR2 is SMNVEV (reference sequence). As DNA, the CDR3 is TGTGCCAGCAGTTTATCCCCCGCCTACGAGCAGTACTTC. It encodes CASSLSPAYEQYF.

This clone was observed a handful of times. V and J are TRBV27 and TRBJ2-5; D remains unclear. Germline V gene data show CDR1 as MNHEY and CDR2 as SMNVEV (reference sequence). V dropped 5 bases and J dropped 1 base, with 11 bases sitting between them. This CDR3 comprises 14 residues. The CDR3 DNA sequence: TGTGCCAGCAGTGCACGGCTACCCCAAGAGACCCAGTACTTC. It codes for CASSARLPQETQYF.

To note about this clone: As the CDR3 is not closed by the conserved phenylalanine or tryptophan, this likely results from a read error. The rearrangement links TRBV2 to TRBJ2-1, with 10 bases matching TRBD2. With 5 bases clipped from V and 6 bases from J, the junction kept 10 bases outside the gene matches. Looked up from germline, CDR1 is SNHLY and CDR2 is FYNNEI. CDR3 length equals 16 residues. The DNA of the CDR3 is TGTGCCAGCAGTTGTACCGGGACTAGCGTTCTCAATGAGCAGTTCTTA. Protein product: CASSCTGTSVLNEQFL.

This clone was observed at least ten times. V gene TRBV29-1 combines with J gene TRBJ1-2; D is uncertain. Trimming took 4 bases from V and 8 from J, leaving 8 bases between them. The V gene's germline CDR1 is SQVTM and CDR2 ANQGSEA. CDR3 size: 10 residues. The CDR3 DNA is TGCAGCGTTGGTCGGCCAGGCTACACCTTC. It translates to CSVGRPGYTF. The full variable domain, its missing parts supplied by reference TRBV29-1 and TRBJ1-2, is SAVISQKPSRDICQRGTSLTIQCQVDSQVTMMFWYRQQPGQSLTLIATANQGSEATYESGFVIDKFPISRPNLTFSTLTVSNMSPEDSSIYLCSVGRPGYTFGSGTRLTVV.

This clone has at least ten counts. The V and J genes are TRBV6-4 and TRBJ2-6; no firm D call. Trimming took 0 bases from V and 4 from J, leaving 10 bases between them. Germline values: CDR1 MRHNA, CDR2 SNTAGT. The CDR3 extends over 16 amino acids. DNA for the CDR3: TGTGCCAGCAGTGACTCGTTACTCGGGGGGGCCAACGTCCTGACTTTC. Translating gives CASSDSLLGGANVLTF.

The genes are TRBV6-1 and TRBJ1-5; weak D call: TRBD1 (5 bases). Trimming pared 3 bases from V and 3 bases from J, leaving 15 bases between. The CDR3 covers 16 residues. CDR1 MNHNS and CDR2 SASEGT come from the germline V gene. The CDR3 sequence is CASSDLYGATNQPQHF. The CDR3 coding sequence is TGTGCCAGCAGTGATTTGTATGGGGCTACCAATCAGCCCCAGCATTTT.

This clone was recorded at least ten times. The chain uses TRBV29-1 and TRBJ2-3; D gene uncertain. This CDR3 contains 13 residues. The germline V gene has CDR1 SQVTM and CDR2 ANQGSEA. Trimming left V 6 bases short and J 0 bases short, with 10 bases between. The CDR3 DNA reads TGCAGCGTCTATAGACTCAGCACAGATACGCAGTATTTT. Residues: CSVYRLSTDTQYF.

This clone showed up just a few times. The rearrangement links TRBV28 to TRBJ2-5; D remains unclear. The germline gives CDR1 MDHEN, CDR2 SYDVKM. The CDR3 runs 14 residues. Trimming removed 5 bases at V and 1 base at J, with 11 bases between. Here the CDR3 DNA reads TGTGCCAGCAGTCCAACAGTCCTCCAAGAGACCCAGTACTTC. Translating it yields CASSPTVLQETQYF.

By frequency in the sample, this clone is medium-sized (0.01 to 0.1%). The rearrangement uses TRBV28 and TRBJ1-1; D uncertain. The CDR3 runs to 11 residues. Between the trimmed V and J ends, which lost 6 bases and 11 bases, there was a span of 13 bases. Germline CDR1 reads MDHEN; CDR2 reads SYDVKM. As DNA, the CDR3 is TGTGCCAGCAGATCCCCAGGAGGGGCTTTCTTT. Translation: CASRSPGGAFF.

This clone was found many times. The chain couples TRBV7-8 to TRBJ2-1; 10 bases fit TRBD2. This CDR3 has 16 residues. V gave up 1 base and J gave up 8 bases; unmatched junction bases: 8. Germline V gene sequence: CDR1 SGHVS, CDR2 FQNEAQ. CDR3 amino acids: CASSLGASGRIDEQFF. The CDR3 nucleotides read TGTGCCAGCAGCTTAGGGGCTAGCGGGAGAATCGATGAGCAGTTCTTC.

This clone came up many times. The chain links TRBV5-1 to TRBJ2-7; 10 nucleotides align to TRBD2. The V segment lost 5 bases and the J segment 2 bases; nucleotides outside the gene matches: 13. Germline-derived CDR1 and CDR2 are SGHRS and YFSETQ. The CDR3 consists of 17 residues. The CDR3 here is CASRVRASGSFPYEQYF. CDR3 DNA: TGCGCCAGCAGGGTGAGGGCTAGCGGGAGCTTTCCCTACGAGCAGTACTTC.

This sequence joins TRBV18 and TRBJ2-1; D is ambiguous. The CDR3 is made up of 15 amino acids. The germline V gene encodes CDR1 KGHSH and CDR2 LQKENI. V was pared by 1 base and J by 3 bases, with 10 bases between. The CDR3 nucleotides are TGTGCCAGCTCACCACGGCTAGACGGCTACAATGAGCAGTTCTTC. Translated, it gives CASSPRLDGYNEQFF.

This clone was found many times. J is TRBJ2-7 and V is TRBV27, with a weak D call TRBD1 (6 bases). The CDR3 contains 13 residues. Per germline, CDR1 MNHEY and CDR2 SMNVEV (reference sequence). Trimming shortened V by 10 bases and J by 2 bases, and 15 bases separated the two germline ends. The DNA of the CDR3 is TGTGCCACCTCATACAGGGCCCCCTACGAGCAGTACTTC. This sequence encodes CATSYRAPYEQYF.

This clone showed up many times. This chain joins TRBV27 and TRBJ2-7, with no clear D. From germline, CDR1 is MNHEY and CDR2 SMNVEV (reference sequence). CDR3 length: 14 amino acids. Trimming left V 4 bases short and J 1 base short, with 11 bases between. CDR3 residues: CASSSPPRSYEQYF. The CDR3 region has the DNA TGTGCCAGCAGTTCCCCCCCACGTTCCTACGAGCAGTACTTC.

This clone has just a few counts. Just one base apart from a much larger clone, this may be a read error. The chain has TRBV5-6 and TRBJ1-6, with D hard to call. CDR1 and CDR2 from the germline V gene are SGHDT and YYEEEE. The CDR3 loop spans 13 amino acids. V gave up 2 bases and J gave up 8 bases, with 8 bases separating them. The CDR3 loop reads CASSFASDSPLHF. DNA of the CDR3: TGTGCCAGCAGCTTTGCCAGTGATTCACCCCTCCACTTT.

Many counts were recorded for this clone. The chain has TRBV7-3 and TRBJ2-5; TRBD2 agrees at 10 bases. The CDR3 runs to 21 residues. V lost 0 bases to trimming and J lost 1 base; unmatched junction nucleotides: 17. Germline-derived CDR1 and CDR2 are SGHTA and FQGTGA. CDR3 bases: TGTGCCAGCAGCTTAACTTTCGGATCGGCTAGCGGGAGTGGTCGCCAAGAGACCCAGTACTTC. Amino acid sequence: CASSLTFGSASGSGRQETQYF.

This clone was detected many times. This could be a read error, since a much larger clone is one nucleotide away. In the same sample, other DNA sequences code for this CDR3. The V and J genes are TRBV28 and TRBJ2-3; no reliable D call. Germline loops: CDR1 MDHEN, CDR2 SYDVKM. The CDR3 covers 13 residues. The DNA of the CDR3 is TGTGCCACGACTGTTCTTAGCACAGATACGCAGTACTTT. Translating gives CATTVLSTDTQYF.

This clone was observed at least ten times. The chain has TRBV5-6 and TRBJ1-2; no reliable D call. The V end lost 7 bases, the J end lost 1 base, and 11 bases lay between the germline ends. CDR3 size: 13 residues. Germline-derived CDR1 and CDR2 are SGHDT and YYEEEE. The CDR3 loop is CASQSGFNYGYTF. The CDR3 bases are TGTGCCAGCCAATCTGGGTTTAACTATGGCTACACCTTC.